This T cell receptor (beta chain) was identified during a study of blood T cell repertoires in COVID-19. Sequencing was performed with immunoSEQ multiplex PCR; in TCRdb, only in-frame clones are kept and a portion is missing. The table has hundreds of thousands of clones, approximately 85% seen once; the top ten hold about 14%. In this sample, this clone turned up once. Between the trimmed V and J ends, which lost 6 bases and 0 bases, there was a span of 9 bases. Germline CDR1 and CDR2: SGDLS and YYNGEE. The length of the CDR3 is 13 residues. The TCR sequence derives from a human donor in a cohort sampled during active COVID-19. Sequencing used peripheral blood. The V gene is TRBV9, the J gene TRBJ1-1; D gene unclear. The CDR3 protein is CASTPSLNTEAFF. The CDR3 DNA reads as TGTGCCAGCACCCCCTCGTTGAACACTGAAGCTTTCTTT.